The present TCR beta chain was sequenced within a study of T cell responses to AZD1222 COVID-19 vaccine. General study results and limits: With two AZD1222 doses given, Spike-specific TCR breadth and depth both rose.

For this clone: Antigen: not known.

Second-dose schedules of about 4 or about 12 weeks were combined. Germline assignment: CDR1 MNHEY and CDR2 SVGAGI. CDR3 length: 15 amino acids. V dropped 7 bases and J dropped 10 bases, with 20 bases sitting between them. Produced via immunoSEQ multiplex PCR; TCRdb's table is partial and in-frame only. The sample yields 150,000 or so clones, approximately 90% seen once. Sample: peripheral blood, taken 28 days after the second AZD1222 dose. V and J are TRBV6-5 and TRBJ1-6; weak D call: TRBD1 (6 bases). This receptor was taken from an adult who received the AZD1222 COVID-19 vaccine. CDR3 nucleotides: TGTGCCAGCACCTACATAGGGGGAGAGAGGTCACCCCTCCACTTT. This sequence encodes CASTYIGGERSPLHF.